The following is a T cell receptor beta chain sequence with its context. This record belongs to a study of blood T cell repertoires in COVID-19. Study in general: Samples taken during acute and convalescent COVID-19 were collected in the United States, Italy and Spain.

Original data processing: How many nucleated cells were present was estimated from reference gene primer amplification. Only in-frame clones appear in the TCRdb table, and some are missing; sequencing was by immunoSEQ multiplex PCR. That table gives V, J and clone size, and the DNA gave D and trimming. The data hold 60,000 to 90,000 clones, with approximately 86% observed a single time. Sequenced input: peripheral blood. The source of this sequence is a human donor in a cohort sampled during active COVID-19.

The CDR3 is CASSFGRGEAFF. CDR3 sequence (DNA): TGTGCCAGCAGCTTCGGGAGGGGGGAGGCTTTCTTT. The chain links TRBV9 to TRBJ1-1; perhaps TRBD1 as D (6 bases). The CDR3 covers 12 residues. Germline V gives CDR1 SGDLS, CDR2 YYNGEE. V was trimmed by 4 bases and J by 11 bases, leaving 15 bases between them. Full variable domain (remainder filled in from reference TRBV9 and TRBJ1-1): DSGVTQTPKHLITATGQRVTLRCSPRSGDLSVYWYQQSLDQGLQFLIQYYNGEERAKGNILERFSAQQFPDLHSELNLSSLELGDSALYFCASSFGRGEAFFGQGTRLTVV.